What follows are 18 T cell receptor beta chains derived from one specimen sequenced in a study of technical replicates of blood from a handful of donors. Sequencing used immunoSEQ multiplex PCR; TCRdb keeps in-frame clones, though not all of them. The sample lists around 74,000 clones, roughly 85% occurring once. The source material was PBMCs. These receptors originate from a human donor in good health. Some clones in this sample may be carry-over from other donors' samples.

On this clone itself: At one of its ends the junction is not consistent with the germline gene, which may arise from a read error. The chain recombines TRBV18 with TRBJ2-1, with 11 bases matching TRBD2. Germline assignment: CDR1 KGHSH and CDR2 LQKENI. The CDR3 covers 16 residues. This chain's CDR3 is CASSPQGLAALNEQFF. The CDR3 DNA reads as TGTGCCAGCTCTCCACAGGGACTAGCGGCACTCAATGAGCAGTTCTTC.

The chain joins TRBV18 to TRBJ2-7, with 9 bases that match TRBD1. This CDR3 has 16 residues. Trimming cost V 2 bases and J 5 bases; bases outside gene matches: 10. Germline V gives CDR1 KGHSH, CDR2 LQKENI. The CDR3 spells CASSPGTGTNEDEQYF. DNA of the CDR3: TGTGCCAGCTCACCAGGGACAGGGACCAACGAAGACGAGCAGTACTTC.

The chain carries TRBV2 and TRBJ2-3; 8 positions match TRBD2. Germline CDR1 and CDR2: SNHLY and FYNNEI. With 6 bases clipped from V and 1 base from J, the junction kept 9 bases outside the gene matches. The CDR3 consists of 16 residues. CDR3 DNA: TGTGCCAGCAGGACCCCGGGGGGGCCGGGCACAGATACGCAGTATTTT. Amino acids: CASRTPGGPGTDTQYF. Drawing the rest from reference TRBV2 and TRBJ2-3, the complete variable domain is EPEVTQTPSHQVTQMGQEVILRCVPISNHLYFYWYRQILGQKVEFLVSFYNNEISEKSEIFDDQFSVERPDGSNFTLKIRSTKLEDSAMYFCASRTPGGPGTDTQYFGPGTRLTVL.

CDR3 in amino acids: CAISGGTGVGSPLHF. The CDR3 coding sequence is TGTGCCATCAGTGGGGGGACAGGGGTCGGTTCACCCCTCCACTTT. The V call is TRBV10-3, the J call TRBJ1-6, with 10 bases aligning to TRBD1. This CDR3 is built from 15 residues. The V segment lost 4 bases and the J segment 9 bases; nucleotides outside the gene matches: 6. Germline values: CDR1 ENHRY, CDR2 SYGVKD.

This rearrangement joins TRBV11-1 to TRBJ2-6, with D perhaps TRBD1 (5 bases). The germline CDR1 and CDR2 sequences are SGHAT and FQDESV (reference sequence). Trimming left V 4 bases short and J 4 bases short, with 11 bases between. The CDR3 extends over 15 amino acids. The chain's CDR3 is CASSWQGSGANVLTF. The CDR3 nucleotides are TGTGCCAGCAGCTGGCAGGGTTCAGGGGCCAACGTCCTGACTTTC.

In DNA, the CDR3 is TGTGCCAGCTCAGAAGGGACTAGCGGGAGTAATGATGAGCAGTTCTTC. Translation gives CASSEGTSGSNDEQFF. This sequence joins TRBV18 and TRBJ2-1, with 14 bases that match TRBD2. The CDR3 is 16 amino acids. With V trimmed by 5 bases and J by 8 bases, 8 bases remained unmatched. CDR1 and CDR2 (germline): KGHSH, LQKENI.

The chain carries TRBV30 and TRBJ2-3, with TRBD2 matching over 15 bases. The junction had 3 bases not matched to a gene; V was cut back by 2 bases and J by 3 bases. This CDR3 comprises 16 residues. Germline values: CDR1 GTSNPN, CDR2 SVGIG (reference sequence). This CDR3 reads CAWSQGTSGRTDTQYF. The CDR3 region has the DNA TGTGCCTGGAGTCAAGGGACTAGCGGGAGGACAGATACGCAGTATTTT.

This clone ranks as medium-sized. J is TRBJ2-5 and V is TRBV7-9, with 8 bases identical to TRBD2. The CDR3 loop spans 17 amino acids. Germline lookup yields CDR1 SEHNR and CDR2 FQNEAQ (reference sequence). V was clipped by 3 bases and J by 1 base; unmatched bases: 10. In nucleotides, the CDR3 is TGTGCCAGCAGCTTGCCCGTGGGGCGGGGGGCCCAAGAGACCCAGTACTTC. This translates into CASSLPVGRGAQETQYF.

The rearrangement joins TRBV19 to TRBJ1-5, with D possibly TRBD1 on 6 matching bases. V lost 1 base, J lost 0 bases, and 13 bases lay in between. CDR1 and CDR2 from the germline V gene are LNHDA and SQIVND (reference sequence). The CDR3 totals 17 residues. The CDR3 DNA is TGTGCCAGTAGTATAGTCGCAGGGGCGTATAGCAATCAGCCCCAGCATTTT. It specifies CASSIVAGAYSNQPQHF.

J is TRBJ2-3 and V is TRBV10-3; 7 nucleotides agree with TRBD2. The CDR3 spans 17 residues. V shed 3 bases, J shed 4 bases, and the junction held 13 bases outside the gene matches. Per germline, CDR1 ENHRY and CDR2 SYGVKD. This CDR3 is CAISDARGGLAPDTQYF. The CDR3 DNA is TGTGCCATCAGTGACGCCCGGGGAGGGCTAGCGCCAGATACGCAGTATTTT.

The chain couples TRBV4-2 to TRBJ2-7, with 8 bases identical to TRBD2. V gave up 5 bases and J gave up 7 bases; unmatched junction bases: 13. CDR1 LGHNA and CDR2 YNFKEQ come from the germline V gene. The CDR3 runs to 15 residues. DNA of the CDR3: TGTGCCAGCAGCTCGAGATCAAGCGGGGGCTCTGAGCAGTACTTC. It yields the protein CASSSRSSGGSEQYF.

In its sample, this clone was seen a few times. The chain recombines TRBV4-3 with TRBJ2-3, with TRBD1 matching 8 bases. Germline CDR1 reads LGHNA; CDR2 reads YSLEER. V gave up 0 bases and J gave up 5 bases; unmatched junction bases: 4. The CDR3 is 15 amino acids. The CDR3 reads CASSQDRQGIDTQYF. The CDR3 DNA follows: TGCGCCAGCAGCCAAGATCGACAGGGGATAGATACGCAGTATTTT.

V and J are TRBV7-3 and TRBJ1-6; TRBD1 agrees at 10 bases. The trim removed 5 bases at V and 10 bases at J, leaving 5 bases unmatched. Germline V CDR1 and CDR2: SGHTA, FQGTGA. CDR3 size: 14 residues. In DNA form, the CDR3 reads TGTGCCAGCAGCATCGGGACAGGGGTCTCACCCCTCCACTTT. It codes for CASSIGTGVSPLHF.

V gene TRBV6-5 combines with J gene TRBJ2-7; 9 positions agree with TRBD1. The CDR3 runs 14 residues. Trimming cost V 7 bases and J 4 bases; bases outside gene matches: 8. The germline gives CDR1 MNHEY, CDR2 SVGAGI. The CDR3 sequence: CASTQTGGKYEQYF. CDR3 DNA sequence: TGTGCCAGCACTCAGACAGGGGGGAAATACGAGCAGTACTTC.

The chain is built from TRBV10-3 and TRBJ1-5, with a possible D match to TRBD1 (6 bases). This CDR3 is built from 17 residues. Germline values: CDR1 ENHRY, CDR2 SYGVKD. With 10 bases removed from V and 2 bases from J, the gap between germline ends came to 24 bases. CDR3 sequence: CATMDQVRGSGNQPQHF. Written as DNA, the CDR3 is TGTGCCACGATGGACCAAGTAAGGGGGAGCGGCAATCAGCCCCAGCATTTT.

This sequence joins TRBV4-1 and TRBJ2-7, with D hard to call. The V end lost 0 bases, the J end lost 6 bases, and 12 bases lay between the germline ends. There are 14 residues in the CDR3. Germline V gene data show CDR1 as MGHRA and CDR2 as YSYEKL. The chain's CDR3 is CASSQDVVTAEQYF. CDR3 DNA sequence: TGCGCCAGCAGCCAAGATGTTGTAACAGCCGAGCAGTACTTC.

This clone was recorded once. The V gene is TRBV5-6, the J gene TRBJ2-5; the match to TRBD2 covers 9 bases. Looked up from germline, CDR1 is SGHDT and CDR2 is YYEEEE. V shed 1 base, J shed 2 bases, and the junction held 3 bases outside the gene matches. The CDR3 spans 15 residues. For the CDR3, the DNA is TGTGCCAGCAGCTTGCTAGCGGGGCGTCAAGAGACCCAGTACTTC. Encoded protein: CASSLLAGRQETQYF.

The gene calls are TRBV27 and TRBJ1-6; 7 bases agree with TRBD1. The trim removed 11 bases at V and 3 bases at J, leaving 10 bases unmatched. This CDR3 is 15 amino acids long. Germline V CDR1 and CDR2: MNHEY, SMNVEV (reference sequence). The CDR3 sequence: CASRGSGSYNSPLHF. CDR3 in DNA: TGTGCCTCCAGGGGGTCAGGGAGCTATAATTCACCCCTCCACTTT.